A single sample is the source of the 26 T cell receptor beta chains below, sequenced in a study of vaccination and CD4 T cells after COVID-19. Scientists ran DNA taken from cultured CD4+ T cells through the Oncomine TCR Beta short-read assay for sequencing. Genomic DNA extraction was carried out from cultured CD4+ T cells. TCRdb re-called the PCR reads through MiXCR, storing one row per CDR3 protein. The table has some 10,000 distinct CDR3 sequences, approximately 44% seen once. Their target antigens are unknown. Documented treatment: approximately nine-day PBMC culture with coronavirus spike peptide pools or control peptides (ViraFEST assay). CD4+ T cells that came from the unexposed donor were collected before the COVID-19 pandemic (2011-2018). Source material: CD4+ T cells from blood, cultured in vitro. Receptors were obtained from a human donor in good health.

This clonotype was observed a handful of times. The chain recombines TRBV20-1 with TRBJ1-2, with 8 nucleotides matching TRBD1. Germline V gives CDR1 DFQATT, CDR2 SNEGSKA (reference sequence). This CDR3 contains 17 residues. Trimming removed 0 bases from V and 9 bases from J; junction bases left unmatched: 18. The CDR3 is CSARDMDRDRGSLRYTF. The CDR3 bases are TGCAGTGCTAGAGATATGGACCGAGACAGGGGCTCGCTACGCTACACCTTC.

This clonotype came up a few times. V usage is TRBV5-1 and J usage is TRBJ1-1; D remains ambiguous. The CDR3 has 15 residues. Germline V gene lookup returns CDR1 SGHRS and CDR2 YFSETQ. V lost 4 bases to trimming and J lost 0 bases, with 13 bases between them. The CDR3 nucleotides read TGCGCCAGCAGCCCCAACAGAGGCATGAACACTGAAGCTTTCTTT. It is translated as CASSPNRGMNTEAFF.

This clonotype was seen more than once but under ten times. V is TRBV11-1 and J is TRBJ1-1; tentatively, D is TRBD1 (5 bases). Germline V gives CDR1 SGHAT, CDR2 FQDESV (reference sequence). There are 12 residues in the CDR3. V lost 5 bases and J 5 bases, leaving 9 bases between the germline ends. The chain's CDR3 is CASSPDRTEAFF. The CDR3 region has the DNA TGTGCCAGCAGCCCTGACAGAACTGAAGCTTTCTTT.

This chain uses TRBV7-2 with TRBJ2-3, with 10 nucleotides matching TRBD2. The CDR3 length is 19 residues. Germline assignment: CDR1 SGHTA and CDR2 FQGNSA. V lost 2 bases and J lost 1; bases outside the gene matches: 12. CDR3 nucleotide sequence: TGTGCCAGCAGCTTAAGGGCGGCTAGCGGGAGCCGTGGCACAGATACGCAGTATTTT. It codes for CASSLRAASGSRGTDTQYF.

The CDR3 DNA sequence: TGCAGTGCTAGAGCCCAGGCCGGCGGGGAGCTGTTTTTT. Residues: CSARAQAGGELFF. This chain uses TRBV20-1 with TRBJ2-2; no firm D call. Between the trimmed V and J ends, which lost 1 base and 7 bases, there was a span of 10 bases. This CDR3 contains 13 residues. Germline CDR1 reads DFQATT; CDR2 reads SNEGSKA (reference sequence).

The chain uses TRBV7-2 and TRBJ2-1; a weak D match, TRBD2 (6 bases). The V and J ends lost 5 bases and 4 bases respectively, with 15 bases between them. The CDR3 spans 15 residues. Germline V gene lookup returns CDR1 SGHTA and CDR2 FQGNSA. The CDR3 region is CASSRPEEGYNEQFF. Here the CDR3 DNA reads TGTGCCAGCAGCCGCCCGGAGGAGGGATACAATGAGCAGTTCTTC.

CDR3 coding DNA: TGTGCCAGCTCACCACTTCGGACAGGGGGTCAGCCCCAGCATTTT. As protein: CASSPLRTGGQPQHF. The chain recombines TRBV18 with TRBJ1-5; 10 bases match TRBD1. Germline lookup yields CDR1 KGHSH and CDR2 LQKENI. After removal of 1 base from V and 6 bases from J, the junction contained 3 bases not matched to a gene. This CDR3 has 15 residues.

The V gene is TRBV20-1, the J gene TRBJ2-3; TRBD1 matches at 8 bases. The V gene end was trimmed by 1 base and the J gene end by 5 bases; junction bases not matched to a gene: 5. The CDR3 runs to 14 residues. Germline lookup yields CDR1 DFQATT and CDR2 SNEGSKA (reference sequence). CDR3 residues: CSARARDRLDTQYF. The CDR3 bases are TGCAGTGCTAGAGCCCGGGACAGGCTAGATACGCAGTATTTT.

V usage is TRBV5-5 and J usage is TRBJ1-6; 8 bases line up with TRBD1. Germline CDR1 is SGHKS and CDR2 is YYEKEE (reference sequence). There are 16 residues in the CDR3. Trimming at V came to 5 bases and at J to 6 bases, leaving 10 bases not matched to a gene. The chain's CDR3 is CASRSTDRVSNSPLHF. The CDR3 DNA reads as TGTGCCAGCAGAAGTACGGACAGGGTCTCTAATTCACCCCTCCACTTT.

J is TRBJ2-1 and V is TRBV20-1; D is uncertain. CDR1 DFQATT and CDR2 SNEGSKA come from the germline V gene (reference sequence). The CDR3 contains 13 residues. V dropped 1 base and J dropped 0 bases, with 4 bases sitting between them. The CDR3 reads CSARAGSYNEQFF. The CDR3 DNA reads TGCAGTGCTAGAGCGGGCTCCTACAATGAGCAGTTCTTC.

The chain's CDR3 is CASSEHKMGKSEAFF. CDR3 nucleotides: TGTGCCAGCAGTGAACACAAGATGGGGAAATCTGAAGCTTTCTTT. The rearrangement uses TRBV6-2 or TRBV6-3 and TRBJ1-1; D is unresolved. With 5 bases removed from V and 6 bases from J, the gap between germline ends came to 19 bases. The CDR3 loop spans 15 amino acids. In germline, CDR1 is MNHEY, CDR2 SVGEGT.

This clonotype has just a few counts. The chain is built from TRBV2 and TRBJ1-2; D gene unclear. Germline CDR1 reads SNHLY; CDR2 reads FYNNEI. V was clipped by 4 bases and J by 8 bases, with 17 bases between them. This CDR3 region has 14 residues. CDR3 protein: CASSGEAASGGYTF. The CDR3 nucleotides read TGTGCCAGCAGTGGGGAGGCGGCCTCGGGAGGCTACACCTTC.

The chain recombines TRBV10-1 with TRBJ1-2; D not resolved. Trimming cost V 0 bases and J 1 base, with 6 bases left between them. The V gene's germline CDR1 is WNHNN and CDR2 SYGVQD (reference sequence). The CDR3 totals 14 residues. CDR3 sequence: CASSESNDNYGYTF. The CDR3 DNA reads TGCGCCAGCAGTGAGTCGAACGATAACTATGGCTACACCTTC.

This clonotype came up a few times. The chain combines TRBV19 with TRBJ2-7; D uncertain. The CDR3 sequence is 14 residues long. V was cut by 5 bases and J by 2 bases, with 13 bases left in between. CDR1 is LNHDA, CDR2 SQIVND, per germline (reference sequence). This CDR3 is CASSPGSNTYEQYF. The CDR3 nucleotides read TGTGCCAGTAGTCCCGGTAGCAATACCTACGAGCAGTACTTC. Looking up the rest from reference TRBV19 and TRBJ2-7 gives the full variable domain: DGGITQSPKYLFRKEGQNVTLSCEQNLNHDAMYWYRQDPGQGLRLIYYSQIVNDFQKGDIAEGYSVSREKKESFPLTVTSAQKNPTAFYLCASSPGSNTYEQYFGPGTRLTVT.

This clonotype was seen a handful of times. The V and J genes are TRBV20-1 and TRBJ1-3; D gene ambiguous. The CDR3 runs 14 residues. V dropped 0 bases and J dropped 0 bases, with 6 bases sitting between them. Per germline, CDR1 DFQATT and CDR2 SNEGSKA (reference sequence). CDR3 bases: TGCAGTGCTAGAGATTACAGCTCTGGAAACACCATATATTTT. Translation gives CSARDYSSGNTIYF.

The chain is built from TRBV20-1 and TRBJ2-5; D is perhaps TRBD2 (5 bases). CDR3 length: 14 amino acids. Trimming removed 4 bases at V and 1 base at J, with 13 bases between. CDR1 DFQATT and CDR2 SNEGSKA come from the germline V gene (reference sequence). The CDR3 DNA reads as TGCAGTGCTACACCTCGGACTGGCCAAGAGACCCAGTACTTC. It yields the protein CSATPRTGQETQYF.

V and J are TRBV3-1 and TRBJ1-1, with TRBD1 matching over 10 bases. The CDR3 spans 15 residues. Germline V CDR1 and CDR2: LGHDT, YNNKEL (reference sequence). J lost 5 bases, V lost 2 bases, and 5 bases had no gene match. CDR3 bases: TGTGCCAGCAGCCAACGGGGACAGGGGAATACTGAAGCTTTCTTT. Its translation is CASSQRGQGNTEAFF.

The chain has TRBV28 and TRBJ2-3, with D possibly TRBD1 on 6 matching bases. CDR1 is MDHEN and CDR2 is SYDVKM in the germline V gene. The V end was cut by 7 bases, the J end by 2 bases, with 16 bases between. CDR3 length: 15 amino acids. CDR3 in DNA: TGTGCCAGCACCCCGGGACACATCTCCACAGATACGCAGTATTTT. Its translation: CASTPGHISTDTQYF.

In this sample, this clonotype turned up a few times. The rearrangement links TRBV2 to TRBJ1-5, with a weak D call TRBD1 (5 bases). The CDR3 loop spans 14 amino acids. V was shortened by 4 bases and J by 1 base, with 8 bases between the two germline ends. Germline V lookup: CDR1 SNHLY, CDR2 FYNNEI. CDR3 amino acids: CASSVGRSNQPQHF. In DNA, the CDR3 is TGTGCCAGCAGTGTGGGACGGAGCAATCAGCCCCAGCATTTT.

About this clonotype itself: At one of its ends the junction is not consistent with the germline gene, which may arise from a read error. The chain's CDR3 is CASSLLLAGGPSNEQYF. The CDR3 bases are TGTGCCAGTAGTCTTCTACTAGCGGGAGGGCCCTCCAACGAGCAGTACTTC. This chain uses TRBV19 with TRBJ2-7; 13 positions agree with TRBD2. The CDR3 sequence is 17 residues long. Germline-derived CDR1 and CDR2 are LNHDA and SQIVND (reference sequence).

This clonotype was seen a handful of times. This sequence joins TRBV7-8 and TRBJ2-3; D call uncertain. CDR3 length: 16 amino acids. V shed 1 base and J shed 6 bases, with 17 bases lying between them. Germline V gene lookup returns CDR1 SGHVS and CDR2 FQNEAQ. The CDR3 reads CASSLGVSKGSDTQYF. In nucleotides, the CDR3 is TGTGCCAGCAGCTTAGGGGTTAGCAAAGGCTCCGATACGCAGTATTTT.

This chain uses TRBV11-2 with TRBJ2-7, with D unclear. V gave up 0 bases and J gave up 1 base, with 10 bases separating them. The CDR3 length is 15 residues. CDR1 is SGHAT and CDR2 is FQNNGV in the germline V gene. CDR3 bases: TGTGCCAGCAGCTTAGATCTCAATCCGTCCTACGAGCAGTACTTC. Translated: CASSLDLNPSYEQYF.

This chain joins TRBV6-1 and TRBJ2-7; 7 positions agree with TRBD2. The junction had 7 bases not matched to a gene; V was cut back by 6 bases and J by 2 bases. Germline V CDR1 and CDR2: MNHNS, SASEGT. The CDR3 contains 14 residues. The CDR3 is CASRASGAAYEQYF. Here the CDR3 DNA reads TGTGCCAGCAGGGCAAGCGGGGCAGCCTACGAGCAGTACTTC.

This clonotype was seen more than once but under ten times. CDR3 sequence reads: CASSPKGRQRVSYNEQFF. The CDR3 region has the DNA TGTGCCAGCAGTCCAAAGGGGAGACAGAGGGTCTCCTACAATGAGCAGTTCTTC. The rearrangement joins TRBV27 to TRBJ2-1; D assignment may be TRBD1 or TRBD2 (5 bases each). The CDR3 totals 18 residues. V lost 5 bases to trimming and J lost 0 bases, with 20 bases between them. CDR1 is MNHEY, CDR2 SMNVEV, per germline (reference sequence).

This clonotype was seen a few times. V gene TRBV19 combines with J gene TRBJ1-1; D call uncertain. The CDR3 is 13 residues long. Deletions cut 6 bases from V and 1 base from J, with 9 bases between. Germline V gene lookup returns CDR1 LNHDA and CDR2 SQIVND (reference sequence). The chain's CDR3 is CASRQRENTEAFF. As DNA, the CDR3 is TGTGCCAGTAGGCAAAGGGAGAACACTGAAGCTTTCTTT.

The chain carries TRBV7-9 and TRBJ2-2; 13 bases map to TRBD2. Germline-derived CDR1 and CDR2 are SEHNR and FQNEAQ (reference sequence). This CDR3 spans 16 amino acids. The trim removed 1 base at V and 7 bases at J, leaving 3 bases unmatched. The CDR3 protein is CASSLGLAGGNGELFF. The CDR3, as DNA: TGTGCCAGCAGCTTAGGACTAGCGGGAGGTAACGGGGAGCTGTTTTTT.